The next 27 T cell receptor beta chains were all read from a single sample in a study of cytomegalovirus exposure and HLA in healthy donors. 13 Jbeta primers and 60 Vbeta primers were used for the PCR. The table came from immunoSEQ multiplex PCR; TCRdb's copy has only in-frame clones and leaves some out. The sample lists some 180,000 clones, around 81% occurring once. The specimen sequenced was PBMCs. These receptor sequences come from a man aged 25 to 40 in good health and CMV-seronegative.

J is TRBJ2-7 and V is TRBV30; tentative D call: TRBD1 (5 bases). This CDR3 contains 14 residues. CDR1 and CDR2 (germline): GTSNPN, SVGIG (reference sequence). V was shortened by 3 bases and J by 5 bases, with 17 bases between the two germline ends. The CDR3 loop is CAWRASRVGNEQYF. CDR3 sequence (DNA): TGTGCCTGGAGGGCCTCCAGGGTTGGCAACGAGCAGTACTTC. Using reference TRBV30 and TRBJ2-7 for the parts outside the CDR3, the full variable domain is SQTIHQWPATLVQPVGSPLSLECTVEGTSNPNLYWYRQAAGRGLQLLFYSVGIGQISSEVPQNLSASRPQDRQFILSSKKLLLSDSGFYLCAWRASRVGNEQYFGPGTRLTVT.

The chain joins TRBV9 to TRBJ2-6; 9 bases align to TRBD1. Germline V gene data show CDR1 as SGDLS and CDR2 as YYNGEE. V was clipped by 2 bases and J by 4 bases; unmatched bases: 4. The CDR3 has 16 amino acids. CDR3 sequence (DNA): TGTGCCAGCAGCGTCGGGACAGGGTACGGGGCCAACGTCCTGACTTTC. Its protein is CASSVGTGYGANVLTF.

This chain joins TRBV29-1 and TRBJ1-1, with 8 bases fitting TRBD1. The V gene's germline CDR1 is SQVTM and CDR2 ANQGSEA. J was trimmed by 5 bases and V by 0 bases; bases with no gene match: 8. The CDR3 extends over 15 amino acids. In DNA, the CDR3 is TGCAGCGTTGAAGATCCAGGACAGGGAGATACTGAAGCTTTCTTT. This codes for CSVEDPGQGDTEAFF.

The CDR3 nucleotides read TGTGCCAGCTCACCACCGGAGACAGGGGCCCTGGGGGAGCAGTACTTC. Amino acid sequence: CASSPPETGALGEQYF. The chain links TRBV18 to TRBJ2-7; 8 bases line up with TRBD1. Germline V gene data show CDR1 as KGHSH and CDR2 as LQKENI. J was trimmed by 7 bases and V by 0 bases; bases with no gene match: 11. The CDR3 sequence is 16 residues long. Supplemented by reference TRBV18 and TRBJ2-7, the full variable domain reads NAGVMQNPRHLVRRRGQEARLRCSPMKGHSHVYWYRQLPEEGLKFMVYLQKENIIDESGMPKERFSAEFPKEGPSILRIQQVVRGDSAAYFCASSPPETGALGEQYFGPGTRLTVT.

Comments on this clone: A read error may produce the germline difference seen at one junction end. The J gene is TRBJ2-1, the V gene TRBV19, with TRBD2 identical over 11 bases. This CDR3 has 20 residues. The germline V gene has CDR1 LNHDA and CDR2 SQIVND (reference sequence). The CDR3 loop reads CASSFPGLAGGGRSYNGQFF. The CDR3 region has the DNA TGTGCCAGTAGTTTCCCCGGACTAGCGGGCGGGGGACGCTCCTACAATGGGCAGTTCTTC.

V usage is TRBV27 and J usage is TRBJ1-2; D perhaps matches TRBD1 (6 bases). The CDR3 length is 15 residues. The germline V gene encodes CDR1 MNHEY and CDR2 SMNVEV (reference sequence). V was clipped by 0 bases and J by 4 bases, with 12 bases between them. CDR3 in amino acids: CASSLSGGGSYGYTF. The CDR3 DNA follows: TGTGCCAGCAGTTTATCGGGGGGCGGGAGCTATGGCTACACCTTC.

The chain uses TRBV6-5 and TRBJ1-2; 7 nucleotides match TRBD1. CDR1 and CDR2 (germline): MNHEY, SVGAGI. The CDR3 is made up of 13 amino acids. Trimming removed 6 bases from V and 4 bases from J; junction bases left unmatched: 5. CDR3 DNA: TGTGCCAGCAGCGACAGGGCAGCCTATGGCTACACCTTC. This translates into CASSDRAAYGYTF.

The chain carries TRBV4-1 and TRBJ2-5; 9 bases map to TRBD1. Per germline, CDR1 MGHRA and CDR2 YSYEKL. This CDR3 spans 14 amino acids. V dropped 5 bases and J dropped 4; count of bases not matched to a gene: 5. In DNA, the CDR3 is TGCGCCAGCAGCTATCTGACAGGGGGAGAGACCCAGTACTTC. It is translated as CASSYLTGGETQYF.

This chain connects TRBV5-4 to TRBJ1-5; TRBD1 agrees at 7 bases. The germline V gene has CDR1 SGHNT and CDR2 YYREEE (reference sequence). V shed 3 bases and J 4 bases; nucleotides not matched to a gene: 4. The CDR3 is made up of 14 amino acids. The CDR3 region is CASSSQGRNQPQHF. For the CDR3, the DNA is TGTGCCAGCAGCTCACAGGGGAGGAATCAGCCCCAGCATTTT.

The chain couples TRBV10-3 to TRBJ2-3, with D tentatively TRBD2 (6 bases). Germline CDR1 is ENHRY and CDR2 is SYGVKD. The V and J ends lost 7 bases and 0 bases respectively, with 17 bases between them. The CDR3 has 16 amino acids. The CDR3 sequence: CAINGLGGTSTDTQYF. The CDR3 nucleotides are TGTGCCATCAACGGCTTGGGGGGAACTAGCACAGATACGCAGTATTTT.

The V gene is TRBV6-6, the J gene TRBJ2-1; 8 bases are a match to TRBD2. Trimming at V came to 5 bases and at J to 13 bases, leaving 13 bases not matched to a gene. The CDR3 spans 14 residues. Germline V gives CDR1 MNHNY, CDR2 SVGAGI (reference sequence). In DNA form, the CDR3 reads TGTGCCAGCAGTGCACATATCCCTAGCGGGCATCAGTTCTTC. Translation: CASSAHIPSGHQFF.

The chain uses TRBV29-1 and TRBJ2-5; D perhaps matches TRBD1 (5 bases). The J call may be faulty, since TRBJ2-7 better matches the DNA end. Germline V gene lookup returns CDR1 SQVTM and CDR2 ANQGSEA. This CDR3 is 12 amino acids long. CDR3 DNA: TGCAGCGTTGTTGGGGCACCCTACGAGCAGTACTTC. This codes for CSVVGAPYEQYF.

This sequence joins TRBV27 and TRBJ1-5, with D perhaps matching TRBD1 (5 bases). This CDR3 has 13 residues. Germline V lookup: CDR1 MNHEY, CDR2 SMNVEV (reference sequence). The V gene lost 2 bases and the J gene lost 5 bases, with 7 bases spanning the gap. This CDR3 reads CASSLGGYQPQHF. The CDR3 coding sequence is TGTGCCAGCAGTTTAGGGGGGTATCAGCCCCAGCATTTT.

The chain couples TRBV29-1 to TRBJ1-2; 9 bases are shared with TRBD1. The germline V gene encodes CDR1 SQVTM and CDR2 ANQGSEA. CDR3 length equals 12 residues. V lost 7 bases, J lost 7 bases, and 7 bases stayed unmatched. Written as DNA, the CDR3 is TGCAGCGCACGGACAGGGGATGGTGGCTACACCTTC. Amino acids: CSARTGDGGYTF.

The chain combines TRBV9 with TRBJ2-3, with 13 bases identical to TRBD2. This CDR3 spans 16 amino acids. V lost 4 bases and J lost 4; bases outside the gene matches: 6. CDR1 and CDR2 (germline): SGDLS, YYNGEE. CDR3 amino acids: CASSPWTSGSSDTQYF. CDR3 DNA sequence: TGTGCCAGCAGCCCGTGGACTAGCGGGAGTTCAGATACGCAGTATTTT. Looking up the rest from reference TRBV9 and TRBJ2-3 gives the full variable domain: DSGVTQTPKHLITATGQRVTLRCSPRSGDLSVYWYQQSLDQGLQFLIQYYNGEERAKGNILERFSAQQFPDLHSELNLSSLELGDSALYFCASSPWTSGSSDTQYFGPGTRLTVL.

The rearrangement links TRBV6-5 to TRBJ1-2; no firm D call. CDR1 is MNHEY, CDR2 SVGAGI, per germline. V lost 0 bases and J lost 5, with 16 bases in between. The CDR3 loop spans 16 amino acids. CDR3 nucleotide sequence: TGTGCCAGCAGTTACTCGAGAGGGCAGGACTGGTATGGCTACACCTTC. Residues: CASSYSRGQDWYGYTF.

The chain links TRBV7-9 to TRBJ1-5; possible D gene TRBD1, 5 bases. The V end was cut by 5 bases, the J end by 6 bases, with 11 bases between. In germline, CDR1 is SEHNR, CDR2 FQNEAQ (reference sequence). The CDR3 loop spans 13 amino acids. This CDR3 reads CASSNAGGQPQHF. The CDR3 DNA is TGTGCCAGCAGCAATGCGGGGGGTCAGCCCCAGCATTTT.

The chain is built from TRBV27 and TRBJ1-4; 7 nucleotides line up with TRBD1. J gave up 0 bases and V 6 bases, and 4 bases lay outside the gene matches. The V gene's germline CDR1 is MNHEY and CDR2 SMNVEV (reference sequence). The CDR3 is 15 amino acids. The CDR3 spells CASRIQGSTNEKLFF. The DNA of the CDR3 is TGTGCCAGCAGAATACAGGGGTCAACTAATGAAAAACTGTTTTTT.

V gene TRBV9 combines with J gene TRBJ2-1, with TRBD2 matching 10 bases. This CDR3 contains 16 residues. V dropped 2 bases and J dropped 5; count of bases not matched to a gene: 7. Germline CDR1 and CDR2: SGDLS and YYNGEE. The CDR3 sequence: CASSVSGRATHNEQFF. As DNA, the CDR3 is TGTGCCAGCAGCGTGAGCGGGAGGGCCACTCACAATGAGCAGTTCTTC.

This clone came up a few times. The chain has TRBV5-1 and TRBJ2-1; D might be TRBD2 (5 bases). Germline values: CDR1 SGHRS, CDR2 YFSETQ. V was trimmed by 0 bases and J by 9 bases, leaving 16 bases between them. The CDR3 has 15 amino acids. CDR3 sequence: CASSLVSASGSEQFF. In DNA, the CDR3 is TGCGCCAGCAGCTTGGTGTCTGCCTCTGGGAGTGAGCAGTTCTTC.

V usage is TRBV27 and J usage is TRBJ2-1; the D gene is possibly TRBD2 (6 bases). Germline CDR1 MNHEY, CDR2 SMNVEV (reference sequence). The CDR3 contains 13 residues. The V end lost 11 bases, the J end lost 6 bases, and 17 bases lay between the germline ends. The CDR3 bases are TGTGCCGGTCGACTAGGCGGAGGCAATGAGCAGTTCTTC. Protein product: CAGRLGGGNEQFF.

With regard to this clone: The germline gene is not matched at one end of the junction; a read error may be the cause. The chain combines TRBV6-5 with TRBJ2-6, with 7 bases aligning to TRBD1. The CDR3 sequence is 14 residues long. Germline CDR1 MNHEY, CDR2 SVGAGI. CDR3 DNA: TGTGCCAGCAGTTACTCCCCAGGGGGCAACGTCCTGACTTTC. Translated, it gives CASSYSPGGNVLTF.

The chain couples TRBV6-1 to TRBJ2-3; 8 nucleotides agree with TRBD2. J was trimmed by 2 bases and V by 2 bases; bases with no gene match: 6. Germline-derived CDR1 and CDR2 are MNHNS and SASEGT. This CDR3 region has 16 residues. The CDR3 DNA reads TGTGCCAGCAGTGAACTGAATAGCGGGAACACAGATACGCAGTATTTT. Translated, it gives CASSELNSGNTDTQYF.

V is TRBV30 and J is TRBJ1-2; 7 positions agree with TRBD1. The germline V gene encodes CDR1 GTSNPN and CDR2 SVGIG (reference sequence). The CDR3 spans 13 residues. V gave up 5 bases and J gave up 6 bases; unmatched junction bases: 9. The DNA of the CDR3 is TGTGCCTGGGCGGAGGGACAGCTAAATGGCTACACCTTC. Encoded protein: CAWAEGQLNGYTF. The whole variable domain, remainder taken from reference TRBV30 and TRBJ1-2, is SQTIHQWPATLVQPVGSPLSLECTVEGTSNPNLYWYRQAAGRGLQLLFYSVGIGQISSEVPQNLSASRPQDRQFILSSKKLLLSDSGFYLCAWAEGQLNGYTFGSGTRLTVV.

The chain combines TRBV9 with TRBJ2-5; 8 bases fit TRBD2. In germline, CDR1 is SGDLS, CDR2 YYNGEE. V was pared by 4 bases and J by 5 bases, with 10 bases of the junction left unmatched. The length of the CDR3 is 15 residues. The CDR3 loop is CASSLLTSVGETQYF. CDR3 coding DNA: TGTGCCAGCAGCCTCTTGACTAGCGTAGGCGAGACCCAGTACTTC.

The genes are TRBV5-6 and TRBJ1-1; TRBD1 matches at 11 bases. The length of the CDR3 is 16 residues. In germline, CDR1 is SGHDT, CDR2 YYEEEE. V shed 3 bases and J 2 bases; nucleotides not matched to a gene: 6. CDR3: CASSYGTGGPNTEAFF. The CDR3 DNA sequence: TGTGCCAGCAGCTATGGGACAGGGGGACCCAACACTGAAGCTTTCTTT.

This clone occurred a few times. The V call is TRBV28, the J call TRBJ2-5; no definite D call. Deletions cut 3 bases from V and 1 base from J, with 12 bases between. CDR3 length: 15 residues. Germline V CDR1 and CDR2: MDHEN, SYDVKM. CDR3 DNA sequence: TGTGCCAGCAGTTTTGTGGGCACCGCCCAAGAGACCCAGTACTTC. Translation gives CASSFVGTAQETQYF.